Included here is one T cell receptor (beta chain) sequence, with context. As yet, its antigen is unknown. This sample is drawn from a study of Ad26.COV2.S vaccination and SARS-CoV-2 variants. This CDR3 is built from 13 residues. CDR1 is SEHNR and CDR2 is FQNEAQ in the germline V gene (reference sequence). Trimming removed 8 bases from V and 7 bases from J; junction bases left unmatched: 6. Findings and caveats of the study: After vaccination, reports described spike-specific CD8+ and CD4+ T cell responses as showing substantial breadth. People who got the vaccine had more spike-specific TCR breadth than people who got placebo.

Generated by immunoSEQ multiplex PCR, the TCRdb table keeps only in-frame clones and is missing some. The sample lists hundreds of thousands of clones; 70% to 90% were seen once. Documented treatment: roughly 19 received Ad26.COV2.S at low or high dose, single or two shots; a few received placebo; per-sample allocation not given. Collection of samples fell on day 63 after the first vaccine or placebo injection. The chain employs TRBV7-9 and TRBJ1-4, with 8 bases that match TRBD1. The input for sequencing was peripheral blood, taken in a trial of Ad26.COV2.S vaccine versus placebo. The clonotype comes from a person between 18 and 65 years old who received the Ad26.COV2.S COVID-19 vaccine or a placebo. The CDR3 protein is CASGGQGGEKLFF. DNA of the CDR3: TGTGCCAGCGGAGGACAGGGCGGTGAAAAACTGTTTTTT.